One and the same sample provided the 4 T cell receptor beta chains below, sequenced in a study of T cell clones after liver transplantation (dated by TCRdb to 2018 to 2020). The library was obtained by the immunoSEQ multiplex PCR assay. Entries here come from immuneACCESS through TCRdb and include only in-frame sequences with V and J called. Some clones fail to appear in such tables; in the studies checked, an unresolved V gene covers under half of the shortfall, and the cause of the remainder is unknown. This sample lists tens of thousands of clones; 80% to 95% were detected once. The ten largest account for 0.8% to 1% of the sample. Sequenced here: CD4+ T cells from blood, sampled roughly 26 months after liver transplant. The receptor set was obtained from a human patient who received a liver transplant. Some T cells may originate with the graft donor following a transplant.

This clone was detected a few times. The V call is TRBV2, the J call TRBJ2-5, with no clear D. Germline CDR1 is SNHLY and CDR2 is FYNNEI. This CDR3 region has 11 residues. V lost 5 bases to trimming and J lost 3 bases, with 4 bases between them. For the CDR3, the DNA is TGTGCCAGCAGTCCAAAAGAGACCCAGTACTTC. Translation: CASSPKETQYF.

This chain uses TRBV21-1 with TRBJ1-4. TRBV21-1 is deemed a pseudogene. The CDR3 loop spans 17 amino acids. CDR3 in amino acids: CASILEGGKATNEKLFF. CDR3 DNA sequence: TGTGCCAGCATACTTGAGGGCGGGAAAGCAACTAATGAAAAACTGTTTTTT.

The chain combines TRBV28 with TRBJ1-1; D is possibly TRBD1 (6 bases). Trimming removed 8 bases from V and 1 base from J, with 8 bases in between. The CDR3 runs 12 residues. Germline CDR1 MDHEN, CDR2 SYDVKM. This CDR3 reads CASGTPNTEAFF. DNA of the CDR3: TGTGCCAGCGGGACACCGAACACTGAAGCTTTCTTT.

The genes are TRBV19 and TRBJ2-1, with a possible D match to TRBD1 (6 bases). V was pared by 5 bases and J by 4 bases, with 12 bases between. CDR3 length: 14 residues. CDR1 and CDR2 (germline): LNHDA, SQIVND (reference sequence). The CDR3 reads CASSPTGQYNEQFF. The DNA for the CDR3 is TGTGCCAGTAGTCCCACGGGACAATACAATGAGCAGTTCTTC.